This TCR beta chain came from a study of blood T cell repertoires in COVID-19. Study background: Samples came from the United States, Italy and Spain, spanning acute and convalescent COVID-19.

Germline V gene lookup returns CDR1 MDHEN and CDR2 SYDVKM. The CDR3 covers 13 residues. V shed 11 bases and J shed 5 bases, with 19 bases lying between them. Produced via immunoSEQ multiplex PCR; TCRdb's table is partial and in-frame only. Among roughly 430,000 clones listed, more than 70% were seen once. The chain combines TRBV28 with TRBJ2-7; D might be TRBD2 (5 bases). The clonotype was recovered from a woman under 30 who had been exposed to COVID-19. Sequencing was done on a sample of PBMCs or T cells enriched from blood (not recorded which). CDR3 coding DNA: TGTGCCTGCCGGCCCCCCCCGCGGGACGAGCAGTACTTC. It codes for CACRPPPRDEQYF. The variable domain in full, with the rest retrieved from reference TRBV28 and TRBJ2-7, is DVKVTQSSRYLVKRTGEKVFLECVQDMDHENMFWYRQDPGLGLRLIYFSYDVKMKEKGDIPEGYSVSREKKERFSLILESASTNQTSMYLCACRPPPRDEQYFGPGTRLTVT.